This T cell receptor (beta chain) derives from a study of OX40 agonist ivuxolimab in advanced cancers. At the level of the study: The patients got ivuxolimab, which is an agonistic anti-OX40 (CD134) antibody. General study results and limits: Several nonresponders also turned out to have low normalized T-cell clonal expansion. Partial responders treated at 0.1-3.0 mg/kg exhibited clonal expansion among the lowest measured. Still undetermined is the antigen specificity of the expanded peripheral T cells.

Profiled with immunoSEQ multiplex PCR; TCRdb holds only in-frame clones, not every one. Of tens of thousands of clones listed, about four fifths are singletons. In the case of this clone: Antigen unknown.

The V end was cut by 2 bases, the J end by 0 bases, with 10 bases between. Germline V gene data show CDR1 as SQVTM and CDR2 as ANQGSEA. The CDR3 length is 14 residues. The gene calls are TRBV29-1 and TRBJ1-2; D remains unclear. This TCR was recovered from an adult with an advanced solid tumor such as melanoma, head and neck, liver or kidney cancer. Sequences were derived from CD4+ or CD8+ T cells sorted from blood, sampled in a trial of the OX40 agonist ivuxolimab. CDR3 sequence (DNA): TGCAGCGTTGAATTGGGCAGTTCTAACTATGGCTACACCTTC. Its translation is CSVELGSSNYGYTF.